Shown below are 21 T cell receptor beta chains from a single sample sequenced in a study of cytomegalovirus exposure and HLA in healthy donors. The primer mix had 60 Vbeta and 13 Jbeta primers. The method was immunoSEQ multiplex PCR; TCRdb's version includes in-frame clones alone and lacks a portion of them. The sample yields about 150,000 clones, 70% to 85% seen once. Specimen: PBMCs. The receptors shown here come from a man aged 18 to 30 in good health and CMV-seronegative.

This clone was detected once. The chain is built from TRBV27 and TRBJ2-7; TRBD1 is a possible D gene (5 bases). V gave up 3 bases and J gave up 3 bases, with 9 bases separating them. The germline CDR1 and CDR2 sequences are MNHEY and SMNVEV (reference sequence). The CDR3 has 13 amino acids. In DNA, the CDR3 is TGTGCCAGCAGTTTCGCAGGGAACTACGAGCAGTACTTC. It specifies CASSFAGNYEQYF.

The chain links TRBV6-4 to TRBJ2-3; tentatively, D is TRBD1 (6 bases). The CDR3 runs 15 residues. V lost 0 bases, J lost 4 bases, and 11 bases lay in between. In germline, CDR1 is MRHNA, CDR2 SNTAGT. The CDR3 nucleotides are TGTGCCAGCAGTGACTCCTGGGGGCGGGCAGATACGCAGTATTTT. Protein product: CASSDSWGRADTQYF.

The sample holds one count of this clone. The CDR3, as DNA: TGTGCCAGCAGTGCCCGGACTAGCGGGAAACGGGAGACCCAGTACTTC. This translates into CASSARTSGKRETQYF. This sequence joins TRBV2 and TRBJ2-5, with 12 positions matching TRBD2. The CDR3 runs 16 residues. Germline assignment: CDR1 SNHLY and CDR2 FYNNEI. With 4 bases clipped from V and 5 bases from J, the junction kept 8 bases outside the gene matches.

The rearrangement uses TRBV6-6 and TRBJ2-3; TRBD2 is a possible D gene (5 bases). The germline gives CDR1 MNHNY, CDR2 SVGAGI (reference sequence). Trimming shortened V by 5 bases and J by 6 bases, and 21 bases separated the two germline ends. The CDR3 runs to 16 residues. The chain's CDR3 is CASSPDYSKGGDTQYF. The CDR3 coding sequence is TGTGCCAGCAGTCCTGACTACTCCAAAGGAGGTGATACGCAGTATTTT.

J is TRBJ2-7 and V is TRBV7-9; the D gene is possibly TRBD2 (5 bases). V lost 4 bases, J lost 2 bases, and 15 bases lay in between. In germline, CDR1 is SEHNR, CDR2 FQNEAQ (reference sequence). This CDR3 contains 15 residues. The CDR3, as DNA: TGTGCCAGCAGCTCCCCCACTCGAGCGGCCTACGAGCAGTACTTC. Its protein product is CASSSPTRAAYEQYF.

Remarks on this clone: Within the sample, other DNA sequences also encode this same CDR3. The rearrangement links TRBV6-5 to TRBJ2-7; TRBD1 agrees at 7 bases. Germline trimming cut 0 bases from V and 6 bases from J; bases unmatched to any gene: 5. Germline CDR1 and CDR2: MNHEY and SVGAGI. This CDR3 has 14 residues. The CDR3 protein is CASSYSGAGGEQYF. Here the CDR3 DNA reads TGTGCCAGCAGTTACTCGGGAGCAGGGGGCGAGCAGTACTTC.

This chain connects TRBV14 to TRBJ2-3; D possibly corresponds to TRBD2 (6 bases). Germline V gene lookup returns CDR1 SGHDN and CDR2 FVKESK. The CDR3 runs to 15 residues. V lost 4 bases and J lost 2, with 13 bases in between. CDR3: CASSLTGLYTDTQYF. The CDR3 DNA sequence: TGTGCCAGCAGCCTCACGGGACTGTACACAGATACGCAGTATTTT.

The gene calls are TRBV5-1 and TRBJ2-7; the D gene is possibly TRBD1 (5 bases). This CDR3 comprises 14 residues. The V end lost 3 bases, the J end lost 3 bases, and 13 bases lay between the germline ends. Germline CDR1 is SGHRS and CDR2 is YFSETQ. CDR3 in DNA: TGCGCCAGCAGCTCGCCAGGGTCGATCTACGAGCAGTACTTC. Its translation: CASSSPGSIYEQYF.

The chain has TRBV19 and TRBJ2-3; 8 bases fit TRBD2. This CDR3 is built from 12 residues. Germline CDR1 and CDR2: LNHDA and SQIVND (reference sequence). V was pared by 5 bases and J by 13 bases, with 8 bases of the junction left unmatched. CDR3 loop: CASSSPGLVEYF. The CDR3, as DNA: TGTGCCAGTAGTTCTCCGGGACTAGTGGAGTATTTT.

This chain uses TRBV6-6 with TRBJ1-5; D unresolved. The length of the CDR3 is 15 residues. Trimming cost V 5 bases and J 0 bases, with 11 bases left between them. CDR1 is MNHNY, CDR2 SVGAGI, per germline (reference sequence). In DNA form, the CDR3 reads TGTGCCAGCAGTAAAATTAATCCTAGCAATCAGCCCCAGCATTTT. This gives the protein CASSKINPSNQPQHF.

The V gene is TRBV19, the J gene TRBJ2-1; the match to TRBD1 covers 11 bases. Per the germline V gene, CDR1 is LNHDA and CDR2 is SQIVND (reference sequence). The CDR3 length is 15 residues. V dropped 4 bases and J dropped 7; count of bases not matched to a gene: 6. CDR3 protein: CASSTYRDRGNEQFF. DNA of the CDR3: TGTGCCAGTAGTACATACCGGGACAGGGGGAATGAGCAGTTCTTC.

The CDR3 region is CASSFGGGQETQYF. The CDR3 region has the DNA TGTGCCAGCAGCTTTGGCGGGGGGCAAGAGACCCAGTACTTC. J is TRBJ2-5 and V is TRBV11-2, with TRBD2 matching 8 bases. CDR1 and CDR2 (germline): SGHAT, FQNNGV. The CDR3 loop spans 14 amino acids. V lost 3 bases, J lost 2 bases, and 2 bases stayed unmatched.

The rearrangement links TRBV7-2 to TRBJ2-7; D call uncertain. Trimming stripped 1 base from V and 2 bases from J, with 15 bases between. The CDR3 loop spans 16 amino acids. The germline gives CDR1 SGHTA, CDR2 FQGNSA. The CDR3 reads CASSLDGQKTPYEQYF. The CDR3 region has the DNA TGTGCCAGCAGCTTAGATGGTCAGAAAACACCCTACGAGCAGTACTTC.

CDR3 sequence (DNA): TGTGCCAGCAGTGGAGGGTATTCCGAGACCCAGTACTTC. This encodes CASSGGYSETQYF. V usage is TRBV2 and J usage is TRBJ2-5; D may be TRBD2 (5 bases). CDR1 and CDR2 from the germline V gene are SNHLY and FYNNEI. V was shortened by 4 bases and J by 5 bases, with 11 bases between the two germline ends. This CDR3 has 13 residues.

The V call is TRBV29-1, the J call TRBJ2-5, with D maybe TRBD2 (5 bases). With 5 bases removed from V and 11 bases from J, the gap between germline ends came to 21 bases. The germline CDR1 and CDR2 sequences are SQVTM and ANQGSEA. The CDR3 has 13 amino acids. CDR3 sequence: CSVSQTTRGEQYF. DNA of the CDR3: TGCAGCGTTTCCCAGACAACTCGGGGAGAGCAGTACTTC. The full variable domain, its missing parts supplied by reference TRBV29-1 and TRBJ2-5, is SAVISQKPSRDICQRGTSLTIQCQVDSQVTMMFWYRQQPGQSLTLIATANQGSEATYESGFVIDKFPISRPNLTFSTLTVSNMSPEDSSIYLCSVSQTTRGEQYFGPGTRLLVL.

The genes are TRBV5-1 and TRBJ2-1; tentatively, D is TRBD2 (6 bases). Germline V gene sequence: CDR1 SGHRS, CDR2 YFSETQ. The CDR3 totals 17 residues. Trimming pared 3 bases from V and 2 bases from J, leaving 18 bases between. CDR3 sequence (DNA): TGCGCCAGCAGCTCAGGACTACGGGGCAGACCCTACAATGAGCAGTTCTTC. Its translation: CASSSGLRGRPYNEQFF. Together with reference TRBV5-1 and TRBJ2-1, the CDR3 gives the full variable domain: KAGVTQTPRYLIKTRGQQVTLSCSPISGHRSVSWYQQTPGQGLQFLFEYFSETQRNKGNFPGRFSGRQFSNSRSEMNVSTLELGDSALYLCASSSGLRGRPYNEQFFGPGTRLTVL.

The chain couples TRBV2 to TRBJ1-2; TRBD1 matches 10 bases. J gave up 8 bases and V 6 bases, and 12 bases lay outside the gene matches. The V gene's germline CDR1 is SNHLY and CDR2 FYNNEI. This CDR3 comprises 15 residues. CDR3 in amino acids: CASRTRGQGSFGYTF. The CDR3 nucleotides are TGTGCCAGCAGAACTCGGGGACAGGGGTCTTTCGGCTACACCTTC.

The chain couples TRBV6-1 to TRBJ2-2; TRBD1 is a possible D gene (5 bases). CDR3 length equals 12 residues. Trimming pared 7 bases from V and 6 bases from J, leaving 9 bases between. The V gene's germline CDR1 is MNHNS and CDR2 SASEGT. CDR3 loop: CASMTAPGELFF. DNA of the CDR3: TGTGCCAGCATGACAGCACCCGGGGAGCTGTTTTTT.

V is TRBV19 and J is TRBJ1-3, with a weak D call TRBD1 (6 bases). Deletions cut 5 bases from V and 8 bases from J, with 13 bases between. The germline V gene has CDR1 LNHDA and CDR2 SQIVND (reference sequence). The CDR3 has 13 residues. The DNA of the CDR3 is TGTGCCAGTAGTCGAGGACAGACGTACACCATATATTTT. Its translation is CASSRGQTYTIYF.

The chain joins TRBV28 to TRBJ1-5; 8 bases map to TRBD1. The CDR3 spans 13 residues. Germline-derived CDR1 and CDR2 are MDHEN and SYDVKM. The junction had 4 bases not matched to a gene; V was cut back by 6 bases and J by 6 bases. The CDR3 loop is CASSRDRLQPQHF. As DNA, the CDR3 is TGTGCCAGCAGCCGGGACAGGCTTCAGCCCCAGCATTTT. The full variable domain, in which reference TRBV28 and TRBJ1-5 provide the parts outside the CDR3, is DVKVTQSSRYLVKRTGEKVFLECVQDMDHENMFWYRQDPGLGLRLIYFSYDVKMKEKGDIPEGYSVSREKKERFSLILESASTNQTSMYLCASSRDRLQPQHFGDGTRLSIL.

The J gene is TRBJ1-4, the V gene TRBV6-5, with D possibly TRBD1 on 6 matching bases. The germline V and J ends were trimmed by 6 bases and 8 bases, with 19 bases remaining between them. Germline V CDR1 and CDR2: MNHEY, SVGAGI. This CDR3 is built from 15 residues. The CDR3 DNA is TGTGCCAGCAGCTCTTACAGGGCCGAGTGGGAAAAACTGTTTTTT. Translation gives CASSSYRAEWEKLFF.